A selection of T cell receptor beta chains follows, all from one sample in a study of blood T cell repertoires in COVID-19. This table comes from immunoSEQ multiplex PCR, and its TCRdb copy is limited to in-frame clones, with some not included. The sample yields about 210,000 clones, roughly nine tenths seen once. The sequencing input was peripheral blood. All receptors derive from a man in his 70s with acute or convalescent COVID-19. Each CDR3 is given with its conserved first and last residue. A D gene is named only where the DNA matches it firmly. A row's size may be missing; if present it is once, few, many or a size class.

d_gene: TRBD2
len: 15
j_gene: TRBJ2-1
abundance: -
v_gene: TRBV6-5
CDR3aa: CASTKPSGGYNEQFF
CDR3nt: TGTGCCAGCACCAAGCCTAGCGGCGGCTACAATGAGCAGTTCTTC

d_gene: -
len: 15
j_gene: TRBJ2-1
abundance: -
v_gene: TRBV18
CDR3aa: CASSPRLDWVGEQFF
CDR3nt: TGTGCCAGCTCACCCAGACTAGATTGGGTGGGTGAGCAGTTCTTC

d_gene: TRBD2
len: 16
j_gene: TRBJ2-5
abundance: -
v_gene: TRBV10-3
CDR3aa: CAISEWGGSNQETQYF
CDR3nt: TGTGCCATCAGTGAGTGGGGCGGGAGTAACCAAGAGACCCAGTACTTC

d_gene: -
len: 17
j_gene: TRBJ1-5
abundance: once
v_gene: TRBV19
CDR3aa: CASRPIAFDSSNQPQHF
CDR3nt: TGTGCCAGTAGACCCATCGCCTTCGACAGTAGCAATCAGCCCCAGCATTTT

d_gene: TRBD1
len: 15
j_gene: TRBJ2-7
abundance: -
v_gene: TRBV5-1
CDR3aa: CASSERTGTEYEQYF
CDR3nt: TGCGCCAGCAGCGAGAGGACAGGGACGGAATACGAGCAGTACTTC

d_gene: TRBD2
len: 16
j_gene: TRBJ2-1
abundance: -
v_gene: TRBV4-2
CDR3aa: CASSQVGLASYNEQFF
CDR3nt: TGTGCCAGCAGCCAAGTGGGACTAGCCTCCTACAATGAGCAGTTCTTC

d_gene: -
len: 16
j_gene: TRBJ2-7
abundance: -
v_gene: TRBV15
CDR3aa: CATSRDMLSPYYEQYF
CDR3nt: TGTGCCACCAGCAGAGATATGTTGTCTCCCTACTACGAGCAGTACTTC

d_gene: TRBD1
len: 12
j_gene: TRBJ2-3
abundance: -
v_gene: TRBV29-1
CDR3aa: CSLGDSLGTQYF
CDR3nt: TGCAGCCTCGGGGACAGTCTGGGTACGCAGTATTTT

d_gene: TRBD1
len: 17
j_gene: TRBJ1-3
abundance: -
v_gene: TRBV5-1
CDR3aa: CASSLGQGPLSGNTIYF
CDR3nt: TGCGCCAGCAGCTTGGGACAGGGTCCTCTCTCCGGAAACACCATATATTTT

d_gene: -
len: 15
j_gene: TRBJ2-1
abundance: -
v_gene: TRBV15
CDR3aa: CATSGARTGSNEQFF
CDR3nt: TGTGCCACCAGCGGAGCCAGAACAGGGTCCAATGAGCAGTTCTTC

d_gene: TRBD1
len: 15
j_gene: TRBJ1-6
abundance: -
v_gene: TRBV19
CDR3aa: CASTETGQASSPLHF
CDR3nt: TGTGCCAGTACCGAAACGGGACAGGCATCCTCCCCCCTCCACTTT

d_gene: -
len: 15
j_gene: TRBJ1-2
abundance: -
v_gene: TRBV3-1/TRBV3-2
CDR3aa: CASSQERRDGYGYTF
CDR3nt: TGTGCCAGCAGCCAAGAGAGGAGGGATGGCTATGGCTACACCTTC

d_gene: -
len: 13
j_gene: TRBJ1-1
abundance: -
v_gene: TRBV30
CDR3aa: CAWVTAMNTEAFF
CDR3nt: TGTGCCTGGGTGACAGCGATGAACACTGAAGCTTTCTTT

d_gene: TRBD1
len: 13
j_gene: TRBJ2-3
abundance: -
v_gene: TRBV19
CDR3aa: CASSRDRTDTQYF
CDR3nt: TGTGCCAGTAGCCGGGACAGAACAGATACGCAGTATTTT

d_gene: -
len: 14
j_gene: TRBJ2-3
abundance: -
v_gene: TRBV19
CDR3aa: CASSMVWRADTQYF
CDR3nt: TGTGCCAGTAGTATGGTCTGGAGGGCAGATACGCAGTATTTT

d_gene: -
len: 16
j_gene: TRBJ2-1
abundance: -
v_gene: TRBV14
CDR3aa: CASSPTLATNYNEQFF
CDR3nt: TGTGCCAGCAGTCCTACTCTAGCGACAAATTACAATGAGCAGTTCTTC

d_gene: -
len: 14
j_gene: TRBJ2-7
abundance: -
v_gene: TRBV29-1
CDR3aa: CSARRGTGTYEQYF
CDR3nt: TGCAGCGCTCGAAGGGGGACGGGGACCTACGAGCAGTACTTC

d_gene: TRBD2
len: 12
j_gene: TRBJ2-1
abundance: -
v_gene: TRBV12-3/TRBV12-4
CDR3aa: CASSWAGGDQFF
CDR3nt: TGTGCCAGCAGTTGGGCGGGGGGGGATCAGTTCTTC

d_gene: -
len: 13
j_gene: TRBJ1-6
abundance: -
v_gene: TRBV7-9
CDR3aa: CASSLAQNSPLHF
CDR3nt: TGTGCCAGCAGCTTAGCCCAGAATTCACCCCTCCACTTT

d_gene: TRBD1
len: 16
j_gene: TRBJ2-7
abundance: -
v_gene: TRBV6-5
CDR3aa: CASSYSSRQGGNEQYF
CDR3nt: TGTGCCAGCAGTTACTCGAGCAGACAGGGGGGTAACGAGCAGTACTTC

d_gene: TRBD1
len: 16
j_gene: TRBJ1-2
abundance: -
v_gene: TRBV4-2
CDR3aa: CASSQSPQGASYGYTF
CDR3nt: TGTGCCAGCAGCCAATCGCCACAGGGGGCTTCTTATGGCTACACCTTC

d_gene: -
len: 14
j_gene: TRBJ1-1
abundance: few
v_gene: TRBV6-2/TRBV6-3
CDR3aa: CASSYAGGHTEAFF
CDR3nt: TGTGCCAGCAGTTACGCAGGAGGGCACACTGAAGCTTTCTTT

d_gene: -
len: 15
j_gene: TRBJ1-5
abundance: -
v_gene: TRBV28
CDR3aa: CASSSPGAPGQPQHF
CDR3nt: TGTGCCAGCAGTTCCCCAGGGGCCCCAGGGCAGCCCCAGCATTTT

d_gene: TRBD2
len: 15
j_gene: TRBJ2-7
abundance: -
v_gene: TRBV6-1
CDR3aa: CASSEAGGISYEQYF
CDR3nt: TGTGCCAGCAGTGAAGCGGGGGGGATCTCCTACGAGCAGTACTTC

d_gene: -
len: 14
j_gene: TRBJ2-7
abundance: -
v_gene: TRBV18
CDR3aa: CASSPGRNSYEQYF
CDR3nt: TGTGCCAGCTCCCCTGGGCGAAACTCCTACGAGCAGTACTTC

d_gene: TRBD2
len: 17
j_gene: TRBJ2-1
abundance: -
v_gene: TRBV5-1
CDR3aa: CASSGLVGLAAYNEQFF
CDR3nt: TGCGCCAGCAGCGGGCTGGTGGGACTAGCGGCTTACAATGAGCAGTTCTTC

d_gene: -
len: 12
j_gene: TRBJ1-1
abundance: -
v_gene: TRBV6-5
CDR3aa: CASSTGSAEAFF
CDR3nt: TGTGCCAGCAGTACAGGGAGCGCTGAAGCTTTCTTT

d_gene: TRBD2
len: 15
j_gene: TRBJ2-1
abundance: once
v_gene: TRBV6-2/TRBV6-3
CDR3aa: CASSYAAGGRSEQFF
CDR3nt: TGTGCCAGCAGTTACGCAGCGGGAGGTAGATCTGAGCAGTTCTTC

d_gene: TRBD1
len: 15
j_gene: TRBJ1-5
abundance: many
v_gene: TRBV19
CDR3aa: CASSRTGLSNQPQHF
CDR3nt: TGTGCCAGTAGCCGGACAGGGCTTTCCAATCAGCCCCAGCATTTT

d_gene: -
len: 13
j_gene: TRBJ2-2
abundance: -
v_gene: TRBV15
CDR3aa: CATTPRDTGELFF
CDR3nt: TGTGCCACAACACCCAGGGACACCGGGGAGCTGTTTTTT

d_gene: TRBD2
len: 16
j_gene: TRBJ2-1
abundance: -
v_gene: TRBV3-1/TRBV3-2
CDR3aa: CASRTLAGARRGEQFF
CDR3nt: TGTGCCAGCAGAACACTAGCGGGAGCGCGGCGGGGTGAGCAGTTCTTC

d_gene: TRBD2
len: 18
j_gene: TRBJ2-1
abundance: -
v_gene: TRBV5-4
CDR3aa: CASSLGVSGLASYNEQFF
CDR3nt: TGTGCCAGCAGCTTGGGGGTCTCTGGACTAGCGAGCTACAATGAGCAGTTCTTC

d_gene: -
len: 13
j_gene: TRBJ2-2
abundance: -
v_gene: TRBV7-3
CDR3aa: CASSPFAGGELFF
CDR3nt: TGTGCCAGCAGCCCCTTTGCCGGCGGGGAGCTGTTTTTT

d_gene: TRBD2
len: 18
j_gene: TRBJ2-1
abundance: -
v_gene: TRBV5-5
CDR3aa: CASSLARTSGSLYNEQFF
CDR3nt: TGTGCCAGCAGCTTGGCTCGGACTAGCGGGAGCCTCTACAATGAGCAGTTCTTC

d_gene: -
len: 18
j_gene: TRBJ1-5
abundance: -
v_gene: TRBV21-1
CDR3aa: CASSGIVGTPLCNQPQHF
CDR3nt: TGTGCCAGCAGCGGAATCGTCGGGACACCCCTTTGCAATCAGCCCCAGCATTTT

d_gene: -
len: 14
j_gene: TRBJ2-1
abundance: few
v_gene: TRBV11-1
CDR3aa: CASTLNGADNEQFF
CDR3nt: TGTGCCAGCACCCTAAATGGGGCGGACAATGAGCAGTTCTTC

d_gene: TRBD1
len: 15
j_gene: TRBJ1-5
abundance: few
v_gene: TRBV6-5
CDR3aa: CASRRQGAGNQPQHF
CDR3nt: TGTGCCAGCAGAAGACAGGGGGCGGGCAATCAGCCCCAGCATTTT

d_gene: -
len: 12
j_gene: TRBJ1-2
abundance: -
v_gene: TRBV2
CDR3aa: CASSRQLYGYTF
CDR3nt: TGTGCCAGCAGCAGACAGCTCTATGGCTACACCTTC

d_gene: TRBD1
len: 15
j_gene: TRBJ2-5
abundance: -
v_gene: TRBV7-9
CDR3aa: CASSPGQGGRETQYF
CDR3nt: TGTGCCAGCAGCCCGGGACAGGGAGGGCGAGAGACCCAGTACTTC

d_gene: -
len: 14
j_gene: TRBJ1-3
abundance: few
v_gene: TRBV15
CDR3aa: CATRTGNSGNTIYF
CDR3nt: TGTGCCACCAGGACAGGAAACTCTGGAAACACCATATATTTT

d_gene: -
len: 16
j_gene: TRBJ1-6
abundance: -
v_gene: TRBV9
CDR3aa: CASRGPSAEYNSPLHF
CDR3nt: TGTGCCAGCCGAGGCCCCTCGGCCGAATATAATTCACCCCTCCACTTT

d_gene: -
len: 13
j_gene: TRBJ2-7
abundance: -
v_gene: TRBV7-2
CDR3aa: CASSPGDSLETNF
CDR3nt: TGTGCCAGCAGCCCCGGAGACAGCTTGGAGACGAACTTC

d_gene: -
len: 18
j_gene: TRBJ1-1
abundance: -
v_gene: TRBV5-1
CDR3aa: CASSRGGGQPGMNTEAFF
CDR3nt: TGCGCCAGCAGCAGGGGTGGGGGCCAACCCGGCATGAACACTGAAGCTTTCTTT

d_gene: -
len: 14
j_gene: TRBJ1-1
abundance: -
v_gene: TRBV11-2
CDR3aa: CASSLTPRGTEAFF
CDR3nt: TGTGCCAGCAGCTTAACTCCGCGTGGCACTGAAGCTTTCTTT